This TCR beta chain emerged from a study of human T cells and chemical hapten exposure. This clonotype was detected only a few times. TCRdb re-called the RACE reads through MiXCR, storing one row per CDR3 protein. Of more than 250,000 distinct CDR3 sequences in the sample, roughly 8.9% were seen once. Specified time point: pre-sensitization, week 0. Treatment in this sample: therapeutic diphenylcyclopropenone sensitization with weekly scalp DPC. The material sequenced was whole blood, taken in connection with sensitization to the hapten diphenylcyclopropenone (DPC). The receptor was derived from a woman in her thirties or forties with alopecia areata. Some clones in this sample may be carry-over from other donors' samples.

CDR3 nucleotide sequence: TGTGCCAGCAGCGTAGACCCCCTCGAGGCGGCCAAGTACACAGATACGCAGTATTTT. This translates into CASSVDPLEAAKYTDTQYF. The chain recombines TRBV9 with TRBJ2-3; D gene unclear. Germline V gives CDR1 SGDLS, CDR2 YYNGEE. The length of the CDR3 is 19 residues. The V gene lost 0 bases and the J gene lost 2 bases, with 22 bases spanning the gap.